This entry lists 31 T cell receptor beta chains sequenced from one sample in a study of blood T cell repertoires in COVID-19. Data came from immunoSEQ multiplex PCR; TCRdb stores just in-frame clones and leaves some out. The data contain roughly 97,000 clones, around 82% of them singletons. Sequences were obtained from peripheral blood. These receptors came from a man aged 55 to 70 with acute or convalescent COVID-19.

The J gene is TRBJ1-6, the V gene TRBV3-1 (or the pseudogene TRBV3-2); 8 nucleotides align to TRBD1. V was pared by 7 bases and J by 7 bases, with 9 bases of the junction left unmatched. Germline lookup yields CDR1 LGHDT and CDR2 YNNKEL (reference sequence). There are 15 residues in the CDR3. CDR3 residues: CASTHRDRWNSPLHF. The DNA of the CDR3 is TGTGCCAGCACCCACCGGGACAGGTGGAATTCACCCCTCCACTTT.

The chain joins TRBV6-6 to TRBJ2-3; unclear D gene. V was cut by 4 bases and J by 2 bases, with 10 bases left in between. Germline V gene sequence: CDR1 MNHNY, CDR2 SVGAGI (reference sequence). The CDR3 loop spans 14 amino acids. The CDR3 spells CASSSGAPTDTQYF. CDR3 bases: TGTGCCAGCAGTTCGGGTGCCCCCACAGATACGCAGTATTTT.

This clone showed up just a few times. The chain combines TRBV4-1 with TRBJ1-6; D is unclear. Germline values: CDR1 MGHRA, CDR2 YSYEKL. The CDR3 covers 16 residues. V gave up 1 base and J gave up 0 bases, with 7 bases separating them. CDR3 region: CASSQGRSSYNSPLHF. The CDR3 DNA follows: TGCGCCAGCAGCCAAGGGAGGAGCTCCTATAATTCACCCCTCCACTTT.

The rearrangement uses TRBV20-1 and TRBJ1-2, with D hard to call. With 3 bases removed from V and 6 bases from J, the gap between germline ends came to 26 bases. The CDR3 spans 17 residues. Germline V gene sequence: CDR1 DFQATT, CDR2 SNEGSKA (reference sequence). CDR3 nucleotide sequence: TGCAGTGCTAGTTTCCGGGGAAGAGTGGTTAGTTCGGATGGCTACACCTTC. It translates to CSASFRGRVVSSDGYTF.

The chain recombines TRBV19 with TRBJ2-1; 8 nucleotides match TRBD2. Trimming cost V 8 bases and J 0 bases; bases outside gene matches: 9. Germline V gene sequence: CDR1 LNHDA, CDR2 SQIVND (reference sequence). CDR3 length: 16 residues. CDR3 loop: CASGSNSGSSYNEQFF. The CDR3 bases are TGTGCCAGTGGCAGTAACAGCGGGAGCTCCTACAATGAGCAGTTCTTC.

The chain uses TRBV6-1 and TRBJ1-5; 12 bases fit TRBD1. The CDR3 spans 17 residues. V trimming: 4 bases; J trimming: 2 bases; junction bases outside the gene matches: 6. Germline values: CDR1 MNHNS, CDR2 SASEGT. CDR3 DNA sequence: TGTGCCAGCAGTGGGGGACAGGGGGCGCGTGGCAATCAGCCCCAGCATTTT. This translates into CASSGGQGARGNQPQHF.

The chain is built from TRBV6-2 or TRBV6-3 and TRBJ2-3; D is perhaps TRBD2 (5 bases). The V gene's germline CDR1 is MNHEY and CDR2 SVGEGT. V dropped 0 bases and J dropped 10 bases, with 8 bases sitting between them. This CDR3 comprises 12 residues. CDR3 bases: TGTGCCAGCAGTTACTCGAAGGACTCGCAGTATTTT. Encoded protein: CASSYSKDSQYF.

The rearrangement joins TRBV7-8 to TRBJ1-5; D possibly corresponds to TRBD1 (5 bases). CDR3 length: 14 amino acids. CDR1 is SGHVS and CDR2 is FQNEAQ in the germline V gene. Trimming removed 3 bases from V and 2 bases from J, with 8 bases in between. CDR3 amino acids: CASSFSGGNQPQHF. The CDR3 nucleotides are TGTGCCAGCAGCTTTTCGGGGGGCAATCAGCCCCAGCATTTT.

This sequence joins TRBV5-1 and TRBJ2-5, with 8 nucleotides matching TRBD2. CDR1 and CDR2 from the germline V gene are SGHRS and YFSETQ. V lost 2 bases and J lost 2; bases outside the gene matches: 8. The CDR3 length is 16 residues. In DNA form, the CDR3 reads TGCGCCAGCAGCTTTTCAGCGGGAGCAAAACAAGAGACCCAGTACTTC. It yields the protein CASSFSAGAKQETQYF.

The J gene is TRBJ1-5, the V gene TRBV9; weak D call: TRBD1 (5 bases). CDR3 length: 15 residues. V lost 0 bases and J 1 base, leaving 8 bases between the germline ends. The germline gives CDR1 SGDLS, CDR2 YYNGEE. The CDR3 nucleotides are TGTGCCAGCAGCGTAGCGGGGGGAAGCAATCAGCCCCAGCATTTT. This sequence encodes CASSVAGGSNQPQHF.

The J gene is TRBJ2-7, the V gene TRBV5-1; tentatively, D is TRBD2 (5 bases). Looked up from germline, CDR1 is SGHRS and CDR2 is YFSETQ. Trimming took 5 bases from V and 5 from J, leaving 17 bases between them. The CDR3 has 14 amino acids. CDR3 sequence: CASSSGGTVDEQYF. The CDR3 coding sequence is TGCGCCAGCAGTTCCGGAGGTACAGTGGACGAGCAGTACTTC.

V usage is TRBV3-1 (or the pseudogene TRBV3-2) and J usage is TRBJ1-6; TRBD1 matches 7 bases. The CDR3 spans 15 residues. J lost 8 bases, V lost 4 bases, and 8 bases had no gene match. Per germline, CDR1 LGHDT and CDR2 YNNKEL (reference sequence). The CDR3 region has the DNA TGTGCCAGCAGCCCACGTGACAGGGTATATTCACCCCTCCACTTT. Amino acid sequence: CASSPRDRVYSPLHF.

This clone was recorded only once. The rearrangement joins TRBV5-1 to TRBJ2-6; 9 positions match TRBD1. CDR3 size: 18 residues. Germline assignment: CDR1 SGHRS and CDR2 YFSETQ. J lost 2 bases, V lost 2 bases, and 8 bases had no gene match. CDR3 in DNA: TGCGCCAGCAGCTTACCAGGGACAGGGAATACTGGGGCCAACGTCCTGACTTTC. Protein product: CASSLPGTGNTGANVLTF.

CDR3 in amino acids: CASSLGTTGTRNLYEQYF. In DNA, the CDR3 is TGTGCCAGCAGCTTAGGGACGACCGGGACACGGAACCTCTACGAGCAGTACTTC. V gene TRBV11-2 combines with J gene TRBJ2-7, with TRBD1 as a possible D gene (6 bases). CDR1 SGHAT and CDR2 FQNNGV come from the germline V gene. The V and J ends lost 1 base and 3 bases respectively, with 22 bases between them. The CDR3 is 18 amino acids.

The CDR3 DNA reads TGTGCCAGCAGTGAATGGGGTTCAGGGACTGAAGCTTTCTTT. Translating gives CASSEWGSGTEAFF. V usage is TRBV25-1 and J usage is TRBJ1-1; possible D gene TRBD1, 5 bases. Germline-derived CDR1 and CDR2 are MGHDK and SYGVNS. V was shortened by 1 base and J by 5 bases, with 11 bases between the two germline ends. The CDR3 runs to 14 residues. Looking up the rest from reference TRBV25-1 and TRBJ1-1 gives the full variable domain: EADIYQTPRYLVIGTGKKITLECSQTMGHDKMYWYQQDPGMELHLIHYSYGVNSTEKGDLSSESTVSRIRTEHFPLTLESARPSHTSQYLCASSEWGSGTEAFFGQGTRLTVV.

J is TRBJ2-4 and V is TRBV7-9; 9 nucleotides agree with TRBD1. J gave up 7 bases and V 5 bases, and 6 bases lay outside the gene matches. CDR1 is SEHNR and CDR2 is FQNEAQ in the germline V gene (reference sequence). The CDR3 is 14 amino acids. This chain's CDR3 is CASSPRDRVNIQYF. DNA for the CDR3: TGTGCCAGCAGCCCCCGGGACAGGGTCAACATTCAGTACTTC.

The chain joins TRBV7-9 to TRBJ2-3; TRBD2 matches 12 bases. Germline CDR1 and CDR2: SEHNR and FQNEAQ (reference sequence). This CDR3 is 16 amino acids long. V lost 8 bases to trimming and J lost 2 bases; unmatched junction nucleotides: 8. CDR3 coding DNA: TGTGCCAGCCCGCCAACTAGCGGGAGGTCCACAGATACGCAGTATTTT. Translating gives CASPPTSGRSTDTQYF.

This clone was picked up a small number of times. The chain joins TRBV9 to TRBJ1-5, with 7 nucleotides matching TRBD1. CDR1 is SGDLS and CDR2 is YYNGEE in the germline V gene. The CDR3 is 15 residues long. After removal of 4 bases from V and 3 bases from J, the junction contained 7 bases not matched to a gene. CDR3 DNA: TGTGCCAGCAGCTCGACAGGGAGCCACAATCAGCCCCAGCATTTT. It codes for CASSSTGSHNQPQHF.

This chain uses TRBV9 with TRBJ1-6; 9 positions match TRBD1. The CDR3 sequence is 14 residues long. With V trimmed by 3 bases and J by 10 bases, 5 bases remained unmatched. Germline lookup yields CDR1 SGDLS and CDR2 YYNGEE. The CDR3 loop is CASSGGQGRSPLHF. The CDR3 DNA follows: TGTGCCAGCAGCGGCGGACAGGGGCGATCACCCCTCCACTTT.

The chain employs TRBV6-1 and TRBJ1-1, with D unclear. V lost 2 bases to trimming and J lost 10 bases, with 5 bases between them. The V gene's germline CDR1 is MNHNS and CDR2 SASEGT. The CDR3 spans 10 residues. CDR3 loop: CASSETGAFF. As DNA, the CDR3 is TGTGCCAGCAGTGAAACGGGAGCTTTCTTT.

V and J are TRBV7-9 and TRBJ1-3; D gene ambiguous. The V gene lost 6 bases and the J gene lost 0 bases, with 15 bases spanning the gap. CDR1 SEHNR and CDR2 FQNEAQ come from the germline V gene (reference sequence). This CDR3 spans 16 amino acids. CDR3 amino acids: CASSRVGEISGNTIYF. The CDR3 DNA reads as TGTGCCAGCAGTCGCGTCGGGGAGATCTCTGGAAACACCATATATTTT.

V usage is TRBV9 and J usage is TRBJ2-5, with D possibly TRBD2 on 6 matching bases. The CDR3 is made up of 14 amino acids. CDR1 SGDLS and CDR2 YYNGEE come from the germline V gene. The V and J ends lost 1 base and 1 base respectively, with 8 bases between them. In DNA, the CDR3 is TGTGCCAGCAGCGTAAATAGCGGCCAAGAGACCCAGTACTTC. The encoded protein is CASSVNSGQETQYF.

The chain employs TRBV2 and TRBJ1-1, with D possibly being TRBD1 (6 bases). The CDR3 loop spans 13 amino acids. The ends were cut back, 2 bases at V and 6 bases at J, with 10 bases in the middle. CDR1 is SNHLY, CDR2 FYNNEI, per germline. Written as DNA, the CDR3 is TGTGCCAGCAGTGAACAGGGGCCCTCTGAAGCTTTCTTT. Translated: CASSEQGPSEAFF. The whole variable domain, filled in from reference TRBV2 and TRBJ1-1, reads EPEVTQTPSHQVTQMGQEVILRCVPISNHLYFYWYRQILGQKVEFLVSFYNNEISEKSEIFDDQFSVERPDGSNFTLKIRSTKLEDSAMYFCASSEQGPSEAFFGQGTRLTVV.

This chain links TRBV5-1 with TRBJ1-5, with D perhaps TRBD1 (5 bases). This CDR3 is 15 amino acids long. CDR1 and CDR2 from the germline V gene are SGHRS and YFSETQ. The germline V and J ends were trimmed by 5 bases and 0 bases, with 12 bases remaining between them. In DNA, the CDR3 is TGCGCCAGCAGTCTCGACGGACATAGCAATCAGCCCCAGCATTTT. It translates to CASSLDGHSNQPQHF.

V is TRBV29-1 and J is TRBJ2-5, with 7 bases lining up with TRBD1. There are 13 residues in the CDR3. Germline CDR1 reads SQVTM; CDR2 reads ANQGSEA. J was trimmed by 0 bases and V by 6 bases; bases with no gene match: 4. The CDR3 reads CSVDTGDQETQYF. The DNA of the CDR3 is TGCAGCGTCGATACAGGGGACCAAGAGACCCAGTACTTC.

The gene calls are TRBV7-3 and TRBJ1-2; TRBD1 might be the D (6 bases). Trimming removed 5 bases from V and 5 bases from J, with 18 bases in between. Per the germline V gene, CDR1 is SGHTA and CDR2 is FQGTGA. This CDR3 has 15 residues. CDR3 DNA: TGTGCCAGCAGCCAGGGGCCGGGTTCCCAATATGGCTACACCTTC. This translates into CASSQGPGSQYGYTF.

The chain has TRBV4-1 and TRBJ2-7; 9 nucleotides line up with TRBD2. Germline V gives CDR1 MGHRA, CDR2 YSYEKL. The junction had 12 bases not matched to a gene; V was cut back by 0 bases and J by 3 bases. The CDR3 covers 18 residues. DNA for the CDR3: TGCGCCAGCAGCCAAGACCCCAGGCGACTAGCGGCCTACTACGAGCAGTACTTC. Translation: CASSQDPRRLAAYYEQYF.

The gene calls are TRBV6-1 and TRBJ1-3; 7 bases align to TRBD1. Germline V lookup: CDR1 MNHNS, CDR2 SASEGT. The CDR3 is 14 residues long. V was clipped by 2 bases and J by 3 bases; unmatched bases: 1. DNA for the CDR3: TGTGCCAGCAGTGAATGGGACAGTGGAAACACCATATATTTT. Encoded protein: CASSEWDSGNTIYF.

J is TRBJ2-7 and V is TRBV5-1, with TRBD1 identical over 9 bases. The germline gives CDR1 SGHRS, CDR2 YFSETQ. V lost 2 bases to trimming and J lost 5 bases; unmatched junction nucleotides: 5. The CDR3 has 14 residues. Here the CDR3 reads CASSLGTGIDEQYF. The CDR3, as DNA: TGCGCCAGCAGCTTAGGGACAGGGATTGACGAGCAGTACTTC. The full variable domain, completed using reference TRBV5-1 and TRBJ2-7, is KAGVTQTPRYLIKTRGQQVTLSCSPISGHRSVSWYQQTPGQGLQFLFEYFSETQRNKGNFPGRFSGRQFSNSRSEMNVSTLELGDSALYLCASSLGTGIDEQYFGPGTRLTVT.

The gene calls are TRBV9 and TRBJ1-6; TRBD1 is a possible D gene (5 bases). This CDR3 spans 15 amino acids. Looked up from germline, CDR1 is SGDLS and CDR2 is YYNGEE. Deletions cut 0 bases from V and 6 bases from J, with 10 bases between. CDR3 loop: CASSVGAGSNSPLHF. The DNA for the CDR3 is TGTGCCAGCAGCGTAGGGGCAGGGTCTAATTCACCCCTCCACTTT. The full variable domain, its missing parts supplied by reference TRBV9 and TRBJ1-6, is DSGVTQTPKHLITATGQRVTLRCSPRSGDLSVYWYQQSLDQGLQFLIQYYNGEERAKGNILERFSAQQFPDLHSELNLSSLELGDSALYFCASSVGAGSNSPLHFGNGTRLTVT.

CDR3 sequence: CSVAKGQGGSTDTQYF. CDR3 nucleotide sequence: TGCAGCGTTGCGAAGGGTCAGGGGGGTAGCACAGATACGCAGTATTTT. The chain has TRBV29-1 and TRBJ2-3; D might be TRBD1 (7 bases). This CDR3 spans 16 amino acids. Germline CDR1 SQVTM, CDR2 ANQGSEA. Trimming stripped 4 bases from V and 0 bases from J, with 17 bases between.